The T cell receptor (beta chain) under discussion was sequenced for a study of shared clonotypes between healthy human individuals (dated by TCRdb to between 2020 and 2021). For the study in its entirety: A couple of women and a few men aged 18 to 49 years were included in the cohort. For each donor, three plates each were used for CD4 naive and CD4 memory, two plates were used for CD8 naive, and one plate was used for CD8 memory. To estimate repertoire size and how much clonotype sharing occurs between individuals, the study deeply sequenced the blood TCR repertoires of roughly 5 healthy adults. Libraries were prepared and TCR repertoires were sequenced by different laboratories using diverse techniques, in order to increase sequencing depth and limit assay-specific biases. Between about 0.85 and 9.5 billion PBMCs per donor were obtained by leukapheresis. Summary of the overall study and its limitations: Around 5.4% of naive CD4, roughly 3.5% of naive CD8, roughly 2.4% of memory CD4, and approximately 0.4% of memory CD8 clonotypes were shared across several donors. Rarefaction of sorted-subset datasets indicated incomplete sequencing despite the large sequencing depth. Only blood was sampled, and tissue TCR repertoires likely differ from those in blood. Estimated clonotype richness was generally larger for naive than for memory subsets. Because the study included only a small number of donors, the genetic and exposure-history diversity represented was limited. Compared with non-shared clonotypes, the clonotypes found in all four sorted-subset donors had higher generation probabilities. Based on pairwise subsampling, the degree of clonotype sharing among donors was expected to be affected by sequencing depth.

Points on this clone: Its antigen is not yet known. Nothing much larger sits one base from this clone, and base qualities are not available.

CD8 naive samples were obtained by positive selection for CCR7 among CD45RO-negative cells, yielding a CD45RA+CCR7+ population from which TemRA cells were excluded. Healthy HIV-negative adults with no recently reported acute infections or vaccinations were included as donors. Every donor was a Caucasian adult residing in Nashville, Tennessee, USA. Blood was collected by leukapheresis, and PBMCs were isolated by Ficoll-Histopaque density gradient centrifugation and then cryopreserved in liquid nitrogen vapor phase. Analytical flow cytometry was used to check the purity and quantity of every magnetically sorted T cell population. Each sorted fraction had its genomic DNA isolated and then quantified by UV absorbance on a Nanodrop 2000c. Using the deep immunoSEQ assay, TCR CDR3 regions were amplified from genomic DNA by multiplex PCR. Extracted genomic DNA from each cell subset was distributed evenly across all wells of several immunoSEQ 96-well plates, and each plate was treated as a replicate. Each replicate PCR for sorted subsets received roughly 200 ng genomic DNA, equal to around 32,000 T cell genomes. Purified libraries were quantified with a Qubit 3.0 fluorometer, sized on a Bioanalyzer 2100, and re-quantified with the KAPA Library Quantification kit. Every immunoSEQ 96-well plate was sequenced on a dedicated single-read 150-cycle Illumina NextSeq 550 flow cell. Turning to the authors' computational methods: Because the immunoSEQ output included only junctional sequences and no quality scores, the filtering could not be the same as the filtering used for full-length reads. Sequences were annotated with PyIR, a Python wrapper for IgBLAST v1.9, and V/J genes and CDR3 were assigned using IMGT germline references. Reads with weak V/J assignments (E-value above 1e-6), missing CDR3, stop codons, out-of-frame junctions, or ambiguous translated residues were removed. V3J clonotypes were defined as sequences sharing the same inferred V gene, J gene, and CDR3 amino acid sequence. Percentage overlap between repertoires was computed as shared unique clonotypes divided by the size of the smaller repertoire. RTK rarefaction, the Chao1 estimator, and Recon v2.1 estimates of unobserved clonotypes were used to assess repertoire richness. Generation probabilities were computed with OLGA for all TCRbeta clonotypes obtained by the gDNA method from several donors. TCRdb provides this immuneACCESS table in a form limited to in-frame rearrangements. Some clones are lacking; in checked studies, under half of them reflect an unresolved V gene, and why the rest are absent is not known. The V and J calls and the clone size are those of that table, but D and trimming were determined from the DNA. Within this sample are around 1.9 million clones, with about 93% of them counted one time only. Around 1.7% of the sample is in the top ten clones.

Ends trimmed: V by 0 bases, J by 14 bases; bases unmatched to a gene: 8. The CDR3 runs 13 residues from the cysteine to the phenylalanine. This entry keeps only the CDR3 DNA: 39 bases, framed from base 1. From the germline V gene (reference sequence), CDR1 is SGHNT and CDR2 is YYREEE. This sequence uses TRBV5-4 and TRBJ2-1; 7 middle bases align to TRBD2. Material for sequencing was naive CD8+ T cells from PBMCs. Taken with the paper, the label for cell subset or site translates to: CD45RA+CCR7+. The clonotype originates from a man aged 18 to 30 in good health. Some clones in this sample may be carry-over from other donors' samples. Read as DNA, the sequence is TGTGCCAGCAGCTTGGACCGGGGGGTCACAAAGTTCTTC. This sequence encodes CASSLDRGVTKFF.